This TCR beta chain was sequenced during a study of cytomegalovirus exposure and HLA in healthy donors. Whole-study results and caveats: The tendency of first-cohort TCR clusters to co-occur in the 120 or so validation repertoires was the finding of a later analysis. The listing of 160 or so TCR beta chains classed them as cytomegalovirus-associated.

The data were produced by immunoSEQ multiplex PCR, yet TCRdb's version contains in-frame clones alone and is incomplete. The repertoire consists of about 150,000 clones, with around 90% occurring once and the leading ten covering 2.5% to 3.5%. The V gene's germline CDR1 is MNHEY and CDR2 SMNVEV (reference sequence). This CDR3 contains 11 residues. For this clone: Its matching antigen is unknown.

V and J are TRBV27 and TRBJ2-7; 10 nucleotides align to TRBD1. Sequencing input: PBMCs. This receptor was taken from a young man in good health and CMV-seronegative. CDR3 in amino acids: CATGQGHEQYV. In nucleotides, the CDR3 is TGTGCAACGGGACAGGGGCACGAGCAGTACGTC.